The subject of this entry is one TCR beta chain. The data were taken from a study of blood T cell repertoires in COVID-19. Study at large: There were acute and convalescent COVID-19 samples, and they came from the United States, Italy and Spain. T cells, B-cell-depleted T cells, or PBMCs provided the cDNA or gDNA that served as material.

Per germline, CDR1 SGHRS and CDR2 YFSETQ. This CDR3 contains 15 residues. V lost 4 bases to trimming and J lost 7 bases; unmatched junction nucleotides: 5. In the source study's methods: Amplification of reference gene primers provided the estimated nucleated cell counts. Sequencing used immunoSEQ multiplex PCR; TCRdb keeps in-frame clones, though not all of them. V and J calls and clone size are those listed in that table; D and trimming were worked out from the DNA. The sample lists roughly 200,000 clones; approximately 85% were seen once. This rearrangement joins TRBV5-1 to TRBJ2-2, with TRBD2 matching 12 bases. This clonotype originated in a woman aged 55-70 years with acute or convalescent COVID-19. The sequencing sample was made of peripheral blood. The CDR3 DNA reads TGCGCCAGCAGCGAGACTAGCGGGAGCGGCGGGGAGCTGTTTTTT. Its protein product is CASSETSGSGGELFF.